This T cell receptor beta chain was sequenced during a study of blood T cells in healthy people across ages. This CDR3 is 19 amino acids long. The germline CDR1 and CDR2 sequences are DFQATT and SNEGSKA (reference sequence). V gave up 6 bases and J gave up 2 bases; unmatched junction bases: 21. Next came a second PCR, run for roughly 7 to 12 cycles, which used a sample-barcoded 5' primer along with a J-beta primer mix. With 12 random nucleotides, a template-switch adaptor tagged each individual cDNA molecule. One entry per CDR3 protein, called by TCRdb with MiXCR from the 5' RACE reads. The sample includes more than 900,000 distinct CDR3 sequences, approximately 26% of them seen just once. This clonotype was seen more than once but under ten times. These data also formed part of another study, on T cells of mothers and their children. That study adds: All extracted RNA went into cDNA synthesis, about 1.4 ug per 15 ul. Slightly higher, non-significant overlap characterized related mother-child pairs relative to unrelated pairs.

Sample: blood. V gene TRBV20-1 combines with J gene TRBJ2-3; 9 nucleotides agree with TRBD2. The TCR originated in a girl between 2 and 10 years old in good health. The CDR3 DNA is TGCAGTGCAAACAGACAGCCAACTCGCACTAGCGGGTACACAGATACGCAGTATTTT. This codes for CSANRQPTRTSGYTDTQYF.